The clone carrying this T cell receptor (beta chain) was counted only a few times. No antigen is known for it. This entry belongs to a study of T-cell reconstitution after alpha-beta-depleted transplantation in children. Points from the study as a whole: By about two months after transplant, alpha-beta T cells reportedly arose from several hundred graft clones that had expanded. Recipient T cells and thymic progenitors that survived gave rise to the high TCRbeta diversity observed at day 60 in some patients. Newly produced T cells mostly provided counts and TCRbeta diversity after one year, as hyperexpanded clones declined.

Preparation of the TCRbeta library involved a method that used unique molecular identifiers. TCRdb independently ran MiXCR on the PCR reads; one entry per CDR3 protein. The sample holds about 830,000 distinct CDR3 sequences, roughly 16% seen once. V was clipped by 3 bases and J by 6 bases; unmatched bases: 18. CDR1 is DFQATT, CDR2 SNEGSKA, per germline (reference sequence). The CDR3 extends over 17 amino acids. The receptor was derived from a male patient between 5 and 17 years old who had a stem cell transplant for acute lymphoblastic leukemia, so the T cells may come from the graft donor. The V gene is TRBV20-1, the J gene TRBJ2-7, with 9 nucleotides matching TRBD2. The sample consisted of PBMCs, mostly from graft donor cells, taken 360 days after TCRalphabeta/CD19-depleted stem cell transplant. CDR3 residues: CSASGRGLAGKGGEQYF. Written as DNA, the CDR3 is TGCAGTGCTAGTGGGAGAGGGCTAGCGGGAAAAGGTGGCGAGCAGTACTTC.